This T cell receptor beta chain was identified in a study of T-cell memory formation after mild COVID-19. General study points: While clones contracting from day 15 to 85 were balanced between CD4 and CD8, later expanders leaned CD4+.

This clonotype came up a few times. Antigen: not known. TCRdb redid the calling of the 5' RACE reads with MiXCR, one entry per CDR3 protein. This table holds approximately 65,000 distinct CDR3 sequences, about a sixth found once. CDR1 is MGHRA, CDR2 YSYEKL, per germline. CDR3 size: 12 residues. V was clipped by 0 bases and J by 7 bases, with 6 bases between them. The TCR originated in an adult woman who had mild COVID-19 (a few samples of this study predate the infection). Cell type and time point are not known. The source material was PBMCs or a T cell subset sorted from them (not recorded which). The chain recombines TRBV4-1 with TRBJ2-5; D uncertain. For the CDR3, the DNA is TGCGCCAGCAGCCAAGATGAGGCGACCCAGTACTTC. Amino acid sequence: CASSQDEATQYF.